The entry that follows covers one T cell receptor (beta chain) sequence. Its target is unknown. Trimming cost V 2 bases and J 0 bases; bases outside gene matches: 4. CDR1 and CDR2 (germline): SNHLY, FYNNEI. The CDR3 runs 16 residues. Unrecorded immune exposure was likely among donors, who were nominally healthy when sampled. The data derive from a study of cytomegalovirus exposure and HLA in healthy donors. The study, taken as a whole, reports: Cytomegalovirus-associated TCR beta chains were listed, numbering 150 to 200. Accurate predictions that matched the HLA-A and HLA-B alleles of most subjects were reportedly made from TCR beta sequences.

The PCR contained 60 Vbeta and 13 Jbeta primers. TCRdb's copy holds only in-frame clones and misses some; the assay was immunoSEQ multiplex PCR. This table lists roughly 30,000 clones. The material sequenced was PBMCs. This TCR derives from a female donor in good health and CMV-seronegative. J is TRBJ1-5 and V is TRBV2; 7 nucleotides align to TRBD1. The CDR3 DNA sequence: TGTGCCAGCAGTGAATCAGGGGGGTATAGCAATCAGCCCCAGCATTTT. Translation: CASSESGGYSNQPQHF.